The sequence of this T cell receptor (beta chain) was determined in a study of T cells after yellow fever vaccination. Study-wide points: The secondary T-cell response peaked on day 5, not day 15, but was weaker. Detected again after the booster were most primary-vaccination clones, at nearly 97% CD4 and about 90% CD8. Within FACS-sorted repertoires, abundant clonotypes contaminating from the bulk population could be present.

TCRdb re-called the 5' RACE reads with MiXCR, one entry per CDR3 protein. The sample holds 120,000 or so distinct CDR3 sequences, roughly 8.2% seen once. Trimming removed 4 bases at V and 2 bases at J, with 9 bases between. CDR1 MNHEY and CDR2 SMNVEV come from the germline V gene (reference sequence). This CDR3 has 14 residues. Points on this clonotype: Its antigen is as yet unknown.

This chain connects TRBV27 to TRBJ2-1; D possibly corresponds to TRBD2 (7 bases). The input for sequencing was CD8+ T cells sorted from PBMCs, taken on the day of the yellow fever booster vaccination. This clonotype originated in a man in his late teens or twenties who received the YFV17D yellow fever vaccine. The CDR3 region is CASSWGGPYNEQFF. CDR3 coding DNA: TGTGCCAGCAGTTGGGGGGGGCCCTACAATGAGCAGTTCTTC.